Below, 6 T cell receptor beta chains from the same sample are listed, as sequenced in a study of technical replicates of blood from a few donors. Sequenced by immunoSEQ multiplex PCR; TCRdb stores in-frame clones only, minus some. The sample has some 80,000 clones, around 92% seen once. The sample comprised T cells isolated from PBMCs. These receptor sequences come from a human donor in good health.

The chain recombines TRBV6-4 with TRBJ2-1; D is perhaps TRBD2 (6 bases). CDR3 length: 16 residues. CDR1 and CDR2 (germline): MRHNA, SNTAGT. V lost 0 bases and J 7 bases, leaving 16 bases between the germline ends. The chain's CDR3 is CASSDSPSGEANEQFF. The CDR3 nucleotides are TGTGCCAGCAGTGACTCGCCTTCGGGAGAGGCGAATGAGCAGTTCTTC.

This clone was seen only a few times. The chain links TRBV27 to TRBJ1-4; TRBD1 matches 7 bases. The length of the CDR3 is 15 residues. Germline CDR1 is MNHEY and CDR2 is SMNVEV (reference sequence). The trim removed 6 bases at V and 8 bases at J, leaving 12 bases unmatched. DNA of the CDR3: TGTGCCAGCAGCGAGAAGGGGGCGCATTTCGAAAAACTGTTTTTT. Protein product: CASSEKGAHFEKLFF. Together with reference TRBV27 and TRBJ1-4, the CDR3 gives the full variable domain: EAQVTQNPRYLITVTGKKLTVTCSQNMNHEYMSWYRQDPGLGLRQIYYSMNVEVTDKGDVPEGYKVSRKEKRNFPLILESPSPNQTSLYFCASSEKGAHFEKLFFGSGTQLSVL.

The CDR3 region is CASSSPRDTENQETQYF. The CDR3 DNA follows: TGTGCCAGCAGTTCCCCCCGGGACACGGAGAACCAAGAGACCCAGTACTTC. This chain uses TRBV28 with TRBJ2-5; maybe TRBD1 (6 bases). The CDR3 totals 17 residues. Trimming shortened V by 4 bases and J by 0 bases, and 18 bases separated the two germline ends. Germline CDR1 is MDHEN and CDR2 is SYDVKM. Full variable domain (rest looked up from reference TRBV28 and TRBJ2-5): DVKVTQSSRYLVKRTGEKVFLECVQDMDHENMFWYRQDPGLGLRLIYFSYDVKMKEKGDIPEGYSVSREKKERFSLILESASTNQTSMYLCASSSPRDTENQETQYFGPGTRLLVL.

The J gene is TRBJ2-7, the V gene TRBV2, with 7 bases matching TRBD1. V shed 7 bases and J 3 bases; nucleotides not matched to a gene: 6. The length of the CDR3 is 13 residues. Germline CDR1 SNHLY, CDR2 FYNNEI. This chain's CDR3 is CASIDRAGYEQYF. The CDR3 DNA reads as TGTGCCAGCATTGACAGGGCAGGCTACGAGCAGTACTTC.

The chain has TRBV30 and TRBJ2-7, with D uncertain. Germline-derived CDR1 and CDR2 are GTSNPN and SVGIG (reference sequence). This CDR3 is 11 amino acids long. Trimming cost V 0 bases and J 6 bases, with 6 bases left between them. The CDR3 region is CAWSVYSEQYF. CDR3 coding DNA: TGTGCCTGGAGTGTTTATAGCGAGCAGTACTTC.

The table lists this clone with a count of one. This rearrangement joins TRBV6-5 to TRBJ1-1; tentative D call: TRBD1 (5 bases). V was pared by 2 bases and J by 1 base, with 8 bases between. The germline V gene encodes CDR1 MNHEY and CDR2 SVGAGI. This CDR3 has 14 amino acids. CDR3 in DNA: TGTGCCAGCAGTTACCGGGACTGGAACACTGAAGCTTTCTTT. This sequence encodes CASSYRDWNTEAFF.